A selection of T cell receptor beta chains follows, all from one sample in a study of T cell repertoires in cytomegalovirus infection. TCRdb itself ran the reads through MiXCR, one entry per CDR3 protein. The sample holds approximately 250,000 distinct CDR3 sequences, approximately 9% seen once. The sequencing input was PBMCs. The receptors derive from a human donor in good health (CMV status not recorded). Some clones in this sample may be carry-over from other donors' samples. The CDR3 runs from the conserved cysteine through the conserved F or W. The D gene is left open where the match is weak. Not all rows give a size; the values are once, few, many and, for expanded clones, a class.

clone_size	j_call	d_call	v_call	cdr3_aa	cdr3_nt
many	TRBJ2-7	TRBD2	TRBV6-2/TRBV6-3	CASSYPGTSGRPEEYF	TGTGCCAGCAGTTACCCTGGAACCAGCGGGAGGCCCGAGGAGTACTTC
-	TRBJ2-4	-	TRBV20-1	CSARRGAKNIQYF	TGCAGTGCTCGTCGGGGAGCCAAAAACATTCAGTACTTC
many	TRBJ1-1	-	TRBV19	CASGAISNTEAFF	TGTGCCAGCGGAGCGATATCAAACACTGAAGCTTTCTTT
few	TRBJ1-2	TRBD1	TRBV5-1	CASSSTGTGNYGYTF	TGCGCCAGCAGCTCGACCGGGACAGGGAACTATGGCTACACCTTC
few	TRBJ1-1	TRBD1	TRBV14	CASSQEGQSNTEAFF	TGTGCCAGCAGCCAAGAGGGACAGTCGAACACTGAAGCTTTCTTT
many	TRBJ2-2	TRBD2	TRBV12-3/TRBV12-4	CASNPLLAENTGELFF	TGTGCCAGCAACCCTCTACTAGCGGAGAACACCGGGGAGCTGTTTTTT
many	TRBJ1-5	-	TRBV5-5	CASSLGSPNQPQHF	TGTGCCAGCAGCTTGGGTAGCCCGAATCAGCCCCAGCATTTT
many	TRBJ2-4	-	TRBV7-2	CASSLAPPPSRLTGAKNIQYF	TGTGCCAGCAGCTTAGCCCCTCCACCAAGTCGGCTAACAGGAGCCAAAAACATTCAGTACTTC
many	TRBJ2-6	TRBD1	TRBV19	CASSIEDRVDGANVLTF	TGTGCCAGTAGTATAGAGGACAGGGTTGACGGGGCCAACGTCCTGACTTTC
-	TRBJ1-2	-	TRBV5-4	CASSLRWDKGYTF	TGTGCCAGCAGCTTAAGGTGGGACAAGGGCTACACCTTC
many	TRBJ1-1	-	TRBV29-1	CSVAGDSMNTEAFF	TGCAGCGTTGCGGGGGATAGTATGAACACTGAAGCTTTCTTT
many	TRBJ1-6	-	TRBV7-8	CASSSGVSPLHF	TGTGCCAGCAGTTCAGGGGTCTCACCCCTCCACTTT
many	TRBJ1-5	TRBD1	TRBV7-2	CASSIDQGEPQHF	TGTGCCAGCAGTATAGACCAGGGGGAGCCCCAGCATTTT
many	TRBJ2-5	-	TRBV20-1	CSARVAAETQYF	TGCAGTGCTAGAGTGGCGGCGGAGACCCAGTACTTC
-	TRBJ2-1	-	TRBV4-2	CASSQDQGGRSYNEQFF	TGTGCCAGCAGCCAAGATCAGGGGGGAAGGTCCTACAATGAGCAGTTCTTC
many	TRBJ1-2	TRBD1	TRBV7-2	CASSTEGTVYYGYTF	TGTGCCAGCAGCACGGAGGGGACAGTCTACTATGGCTACACCTTC
many	TRBJ1-4	TRBD1	TRBV20-1	CSARDPGQSNEKLFF	TGCAGTGCTAGAGACCCGGGACAGTCTAATGAAAAACTGTTTTTT
few	TRBJ1-4	-	TRBV2	CASSEADGEKLFF	TGTGCCAGCAGTGAAGCCGACGGCGAAAAACTGTTTTTT
-	TRBJ1-2	-	TRBV14	CASSQGSGTVTNYGYTF	TGTGCCAGCAGCCAAGGTTCCGGGACTGTAACTAACTATGGCTACACCTTC
many	TRBJ1-6	-	TRBV6-6	CASSSRTDYNSPLHF	TGTGCCAGCAGCTCCCGGACAGACTATAATTCACCCCTCCACTTT
many	TRBJ1-4	-	TRBV7-9	CASSFRSTNEKLFF	TGTGCCAGCAGCTTTCGTTCAACTAATGAAAAACTGTTTTTT
few	TRBJ1-2	-	TRBV20-1	CSAKTGRSNYGYTF	TGCAGTGCTAAAACGGGGCGGTCGAACTATGGCTACACCTTC
few	TRBJ1-1	TRBD1	TRBV7-9	CASSLANRGPEAFF	TGTGCCAGCAGCTTAGCGAACAGGGGTCCTGAAGCTTTCTTT
many	TRBJ2-7	TRBD2	TRBV7-2	CASSPTSDTTEQYF	TGTGCCAGCAGCCCCACTAGCGATACTACGGAGCAGTACTTC
many	TRBJ1-1	-	TRBV18	CASSPANTEAFF	TGTGCCAGCTCACCGGCGAACACTGAAGCTTTCTTT
-	TRBJ1-5	-	TRBV24-1	CATSDWQGSQHF	TGTGCCACCAGTGATTGGCAGGGCTCTCAGCATTTT
-	TRBJ2-1	TRBD2	TRBV28	CASSLGASGGIYNEQFF	TGTGCCAGCAGTTTAGGGGCCAGCGGGGGCATCTACAATGAGCAGTTCTTC
many	TRBJ2-7	-	TRBV2	CASSEYPSSYEQYF	TGTGCCAGCAGTGAATATCCTAGCTCCTACGAGCAGTACTTC
many	TRBJ2-1	TRBD1	TRBV6-2/TRBV6-3	CASRRQGNGHEQFF	TGTGCCAGCAGAAGACAGGGGAATGGCCATGAGCAGTTCTTC
many	TRBJ2-3	-	TRBV7-2	CASSSAVGADTQYF	TGTGCCAGCAGCTCCGCGGTGGGCGCAGATACGCAGTATTTT
many	TRBJ2-7	-	TRBV11-2	CASSGGDFLYEQYF	TGTGCCAGCAGCGGCGGGGATTTCCTCTACGAGCAGTACTTC
many	TRBJ1-5	-	TRBV19	CASSIAQGSGNQPQHF	TGTGCCAGTAGTATAGCTCAGGGCTCGGGCAATCAGCCCCAGCATTTT
many	TRBJ1-2	TRBD1	TRBV28	CASSPYRGPVGYGYTF	TGTGCCAGCAGTCCTTACAGGGGGCCGGTGGGCTATGGCTACACCTTC
many	TRBJ1-4	-	TRBV28	CASSLRTIPTNEKLFF	TGTGCCAGCAGTTTACGGACCATTCCAACTAATGAAAAACTGTTTTTT
many	TRBJ2-5	-	TRBV6-2/TRBV6-3	CASSYFQETQYF	TGTGCCAGCAGTTACTTTCAAGAGACCCAGTACTTC
many	TRBJ2-3	-	TRBV7-9	CASSFVRGPTDTQYF	TGTGCCAGCAGCTTCGTCCGGGGGCCCACAGATACGCAGTATTTT
-	TRBJ1-4	-	TRBV6-6	CASSYLEKLFF	TGTGCCAGCAGTTACCTCGAAAAACTGTTTTTT
-	TRBJ2-5	TRBD2	TRBV5-1	CASCGTGTSGETQYF	TGCGCCAGCTGTGGGACCGGGACTAGCGGAGAGACCCAGTACTTC
many	TRBJ1-5	-	TRBV12-3/TRBV12-4	CASSHRQDGPQHF	TGTGCCAGCAGCCACCGGCAGGACGGGCCCCAGCATTTT
-	TRBJ2-3	TRBD1	TRBV6-1	CASGSRDRGTDTQYF	TGTGCCAGCGGATCCCGGGACAGGGGCACAGATACGCAGTATTTT
few	TRBJ2-7	-	TRBV3-1	CASSYDRHSYEQYF	TGTGCCAGCAGCTACGACAGGCACTCCTACGAGCAGTACTTC
many	TRBJ2-1	-	TRBV12-3/TRBV12-4	CASSPYSNEQFF	TGTGCCAGCAGCCCATACTCCAATGAGCAGTTCTTC
-	TRBJ1-5	TRBD1	TRBV4-3	CASSQKTGGGQPQHF	TGCGCCAGCAGCCAAAAAACAGGGGGCGGTCAGCCCCAGCATTTT
many	TRBJ1-1	-	TRBV15	CATSRVRTMNTEAFF	TGTGCCACCAGCAGAGTTCGGACCATGAACACTGAAGCTTTCTTT
few	TRBJ1-4	-	TRBV20-1	CSASPGWAEKLFF	TGCAGTGCTAGTCCAGGTTGGGCAGAAAAACTGTTTTTT
many	TRBJ2-7	TRBD2	TRBV7-2	CASSFTSGDLYEQYF	TGTGCCAGCAGCTTTACTAGCGGGGACCTCTACGAGCAGTACTTC